This T cell receptor (beta chain) was observed in a study of cytomegalovirus exposure and HLA in healthy donors. Regarding the study as a whole: Rarity held for most TCR sequences, but there were some public TCRs that occurred in many donors. The authors judged a highly shared variant cluster likely a sequencing artifact. An analysis done earlier found most TCR beta V segments productive about 90% or about 30% of the time.

Comments on this clone: Its antigen is not known.

Primers: 60 Vbeta forward and 13 Jbeta reverse. In the original analysis: As a later analysis found, there were 70 million to 90 million unique TCR beta chains, of which roughly 11 million were shared. TCRdb's table, derived via immunoSEQ multiplex PCR, lists solely in-frame clones and lacks some. That table supplies the V and J calls and clone size; D and trimming were determined from the DNA. The sample lists 110,000 to 150,000 clones; 75% to 80% were seen once. CDR3 size: 16 residues. Trimming removed 5 bases from V and 2 bases from J; junction bases left unmatched: 9. The germline CDR1 and CDR2 sequences are MNHEY and SMNVEV (reference sequence).

V usage is TRBV27 and J usage is TRBJ1-2; 9 nucleotides line up with TRBD1. The sequence derives from a woman aged 30 to 39 in good health and CMV-seronegative. Sequences were obtained from PBMCs. The CDR3 protein is CASSIYGTGTNYGYTF. Written as DNA, the CDR3 is TGTGCCAGCAGTATATACGGGACAGGGACCAACTATGGCTACACCTTC.